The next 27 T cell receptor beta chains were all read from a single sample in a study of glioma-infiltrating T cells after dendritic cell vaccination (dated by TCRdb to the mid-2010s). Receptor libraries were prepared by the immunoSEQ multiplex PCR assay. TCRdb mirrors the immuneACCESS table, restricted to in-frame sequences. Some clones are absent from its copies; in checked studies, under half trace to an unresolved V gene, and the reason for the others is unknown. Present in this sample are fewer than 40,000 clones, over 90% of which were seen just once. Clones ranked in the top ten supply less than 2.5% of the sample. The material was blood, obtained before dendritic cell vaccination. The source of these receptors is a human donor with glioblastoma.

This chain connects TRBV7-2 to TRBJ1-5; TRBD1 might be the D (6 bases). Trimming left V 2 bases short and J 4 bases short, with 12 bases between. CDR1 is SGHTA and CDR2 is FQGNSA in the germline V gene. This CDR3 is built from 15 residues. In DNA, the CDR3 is TGTGCCAGCAGCTTAATGGCAGGGGCGAATCAGCCCCAGCATTTT. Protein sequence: CASSLMAGANQPQHF.

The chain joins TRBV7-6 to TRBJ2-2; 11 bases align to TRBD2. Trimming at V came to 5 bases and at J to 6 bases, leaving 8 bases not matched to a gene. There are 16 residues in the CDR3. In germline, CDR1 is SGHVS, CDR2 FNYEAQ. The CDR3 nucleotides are TGTGCCAGCAGCACTACTAGCGGGGGAAAGTCCGGGGAGCTGTTTTTT. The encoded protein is CASSTTSGGKSGELFF.

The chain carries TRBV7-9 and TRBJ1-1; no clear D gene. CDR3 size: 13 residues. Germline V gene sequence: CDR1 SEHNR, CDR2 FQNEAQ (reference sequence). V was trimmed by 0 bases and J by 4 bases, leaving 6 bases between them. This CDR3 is CASSLALSTEAFF. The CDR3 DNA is TGTGCCAGCAGCTTAGCTCTATCCACTGAAGCTTTCTTT.

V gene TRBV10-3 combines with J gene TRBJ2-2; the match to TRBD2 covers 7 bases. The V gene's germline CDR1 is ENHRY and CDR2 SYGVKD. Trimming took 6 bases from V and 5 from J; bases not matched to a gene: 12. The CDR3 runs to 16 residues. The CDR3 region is CAISPTERGGTGELFF. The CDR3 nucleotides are TGTGCCATCAGCCCAACCGAGCGGGGAGGAACCGGGGAGCTGTTTTTT.

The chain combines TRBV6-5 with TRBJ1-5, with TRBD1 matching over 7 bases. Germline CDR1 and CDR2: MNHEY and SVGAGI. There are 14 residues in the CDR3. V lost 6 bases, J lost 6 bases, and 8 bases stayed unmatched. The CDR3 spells CASSATQGGQPQHF. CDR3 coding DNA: TGTGCCAGCAGCGCCACCCAGGGGGGTCAGCCCCAGCATTTT.

CDR3 coding DNA: TGCGCCAGCAGCTTCAGCGGGGGGGCTGGGAATGAGCAGTTCTTC. Protein product: CASSFSGGAGNEQFF. This sequence joins TRBV5-1 and TRBJ2-1; 10 bases are a match to TRBD2. The CDR3 is 15 amino acids. V dropped 2 bases and J dropped 7; count of bases not matched to a gene: 6. Germline loops: CDR1 SGHRS, CDR2 YFSETQ.

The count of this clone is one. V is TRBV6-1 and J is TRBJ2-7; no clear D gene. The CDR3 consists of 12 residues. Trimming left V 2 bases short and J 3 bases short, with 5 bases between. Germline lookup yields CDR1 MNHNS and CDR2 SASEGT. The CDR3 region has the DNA TGTGCCAGCAGTGAACACGGCTACGAGCAGTACTTC. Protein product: CASSEHGYEQYF.

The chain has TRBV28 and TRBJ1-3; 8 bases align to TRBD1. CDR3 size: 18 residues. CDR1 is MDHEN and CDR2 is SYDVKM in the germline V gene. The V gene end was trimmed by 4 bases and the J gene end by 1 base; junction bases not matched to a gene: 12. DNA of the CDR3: TGTGCCAGCAGTTCCACGGGACAGGTCCTAACTTCTGGAAACACCATATATTTT. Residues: CASSSTGQVLTSGNTIYF. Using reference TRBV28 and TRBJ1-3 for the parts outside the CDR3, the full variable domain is DVKVTQSSRYLVKRTGEKVFLECVQDMDHENMFWYRQDPGLGLRLIYFSYDVKMKEKGDIPEGYSVSREKKERFSLILESASTNQTSMYLCASSSTGQVLTSGNTIYFGEGSWLTVV.

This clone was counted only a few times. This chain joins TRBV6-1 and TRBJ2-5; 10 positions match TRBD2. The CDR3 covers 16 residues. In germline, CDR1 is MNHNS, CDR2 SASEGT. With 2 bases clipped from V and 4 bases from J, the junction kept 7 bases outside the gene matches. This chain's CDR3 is CASSELGSGGLETQYF. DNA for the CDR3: TGTGCCAGCAGTGAACTTGGTAGCGGGGGGTTAGAGACCCAGTACTTC.

For the CDR3, the DNA is TGTGCCAGCAGTGCGCTTAGCCACGAGCAGTACTTC. Protein sequence: CASSALSHEQYF. The rearrangement uses TRBV2 and TRBJ2-7, with no clear D. The CDR3 contains 12 residues. In germline, CDR1 is SNHLY, CDR2 FYNNEI. Trimming stripped 4 bases from V and 5 bases from J, with 9 bases between.

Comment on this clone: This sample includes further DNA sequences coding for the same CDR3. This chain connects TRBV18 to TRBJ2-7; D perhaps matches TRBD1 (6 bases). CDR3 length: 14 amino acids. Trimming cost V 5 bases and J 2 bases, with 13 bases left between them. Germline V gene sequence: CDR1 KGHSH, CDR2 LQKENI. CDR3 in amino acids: CASSNDRITYEQYF. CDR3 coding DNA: TGTGCCAGCTCAAACGACAGGATCACCTACGAGCAGTACTTC.

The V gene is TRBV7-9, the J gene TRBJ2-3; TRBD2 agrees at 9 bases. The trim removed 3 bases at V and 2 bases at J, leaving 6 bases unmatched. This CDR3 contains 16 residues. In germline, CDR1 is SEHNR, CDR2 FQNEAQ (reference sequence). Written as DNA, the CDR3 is TGTGCCAGCAGCTTGTATAGCGGGGGAACCACAGATACGCAGTATTTT. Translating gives CASSLYSGGTTDTQYF.

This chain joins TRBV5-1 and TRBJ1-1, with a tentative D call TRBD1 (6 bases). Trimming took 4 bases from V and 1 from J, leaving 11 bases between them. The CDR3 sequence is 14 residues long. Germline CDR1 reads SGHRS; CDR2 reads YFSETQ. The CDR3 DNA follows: TGCGCCAGCAGCATTGGGGGCCCGAACACTGAAGCTTTCTTT. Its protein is CASSIGGPNTEAFF. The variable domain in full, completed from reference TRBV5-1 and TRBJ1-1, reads KAGVTQTPRYLIKTRGQQVTLSCSPISGHRSVSWYQQTPGQGLQFLFEYFSETQRNKGNFPGRFSGRQFSNSRSEMNVSTLELGDSALYLCASSIGGPNTEAFFGQGTRLTVV.

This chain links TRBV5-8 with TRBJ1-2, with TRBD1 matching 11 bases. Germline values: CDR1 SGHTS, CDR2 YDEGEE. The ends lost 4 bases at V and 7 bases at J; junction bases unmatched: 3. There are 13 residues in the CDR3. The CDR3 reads CASSLDRGPGYTF. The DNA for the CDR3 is TGTGCCAGCAGCCTGGACAGGGGGCCTGGCTACACCTTC. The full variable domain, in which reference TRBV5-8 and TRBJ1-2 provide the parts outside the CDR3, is EAGVTQSPTHLIKTRGQQATLRCSPISGHTSVYWYQQALGLGLQFLLWYDEGEERNRGNFPPRFSGRQFPNYSSELNVNALELEDSALYLCASSLDRGPGYTFGSGTRLTVV.

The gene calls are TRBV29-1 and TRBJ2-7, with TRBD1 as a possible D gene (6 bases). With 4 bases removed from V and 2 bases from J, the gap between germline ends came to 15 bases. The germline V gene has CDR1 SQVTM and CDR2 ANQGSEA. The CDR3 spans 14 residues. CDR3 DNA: TGCAGCGTTGCTATAGGACAGTGGACCTACGAGCAGTACTTC. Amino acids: CSVAIGQWTYEQYF.

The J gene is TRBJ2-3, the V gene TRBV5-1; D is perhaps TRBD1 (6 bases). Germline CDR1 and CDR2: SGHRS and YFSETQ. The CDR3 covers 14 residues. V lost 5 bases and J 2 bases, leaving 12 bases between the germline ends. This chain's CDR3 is CASRGAGDTDTQYF. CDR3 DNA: TGCGCCAGCAGGGGGGCAGGAGACACAGATACGCAGTATTTT.

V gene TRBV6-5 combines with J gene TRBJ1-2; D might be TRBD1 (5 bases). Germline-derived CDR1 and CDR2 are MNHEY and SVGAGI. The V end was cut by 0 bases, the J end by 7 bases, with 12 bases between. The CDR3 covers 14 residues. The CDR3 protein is CASSYSRGMGGYTF. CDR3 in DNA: TGTGCCAGCAGTTACTCTCGGGGGATGGGTGGCTACACCTTC.

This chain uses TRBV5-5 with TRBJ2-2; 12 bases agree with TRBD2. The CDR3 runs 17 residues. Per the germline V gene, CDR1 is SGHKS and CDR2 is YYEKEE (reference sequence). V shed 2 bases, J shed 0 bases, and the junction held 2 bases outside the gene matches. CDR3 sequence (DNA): TGTGCCAGCAGCTTTTCTAGCGGGGGGGCGAACACCGGGGAGCTGTTTTTT. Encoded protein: CASSFSSGGANTGELFF.

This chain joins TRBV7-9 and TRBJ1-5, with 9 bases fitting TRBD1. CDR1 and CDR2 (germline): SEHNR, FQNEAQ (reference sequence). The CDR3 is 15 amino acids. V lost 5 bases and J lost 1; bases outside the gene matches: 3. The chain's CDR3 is CASSIGTGSNQPQHF. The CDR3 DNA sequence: TGTGCCAGCAGCATAGGGACAGGGAGCAATCAGCCCCAGCATTTT.

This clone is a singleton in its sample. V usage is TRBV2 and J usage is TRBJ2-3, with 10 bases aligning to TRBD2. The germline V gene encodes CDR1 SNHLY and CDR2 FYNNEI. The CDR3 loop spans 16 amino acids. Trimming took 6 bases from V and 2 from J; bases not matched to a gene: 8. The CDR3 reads CASSASGGLTTDTQYF. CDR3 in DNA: TGTGCCAGCAGCGCTAGCGGGGGACTCACCACAGATACGCAGTATTTT.

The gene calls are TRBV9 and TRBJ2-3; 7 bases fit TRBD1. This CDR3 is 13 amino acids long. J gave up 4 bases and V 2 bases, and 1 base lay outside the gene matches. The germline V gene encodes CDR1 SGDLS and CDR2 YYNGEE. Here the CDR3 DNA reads TGTGCCAGCAGCGTTACAGGGGCAGATACGCAGTATTTT. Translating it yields CASSVTGADTQYF.

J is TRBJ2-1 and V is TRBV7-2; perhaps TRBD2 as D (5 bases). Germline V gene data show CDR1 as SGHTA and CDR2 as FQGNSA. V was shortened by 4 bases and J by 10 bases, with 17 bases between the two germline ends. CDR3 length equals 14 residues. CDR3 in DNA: TGTGCCAGCAGCTCTGACTACGCCAGTAGGGAGCAGTTCTTC. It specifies CASSSDYASREQFF.

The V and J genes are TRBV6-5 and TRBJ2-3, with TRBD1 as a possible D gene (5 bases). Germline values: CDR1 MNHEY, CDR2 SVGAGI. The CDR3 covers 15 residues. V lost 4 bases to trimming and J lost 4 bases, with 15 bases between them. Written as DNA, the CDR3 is TGTGCCAGCAGTTCAAGGGGCACGGGTCCAGATACGCAGTATTTT. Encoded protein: CASSSRGTGPDTQYF.

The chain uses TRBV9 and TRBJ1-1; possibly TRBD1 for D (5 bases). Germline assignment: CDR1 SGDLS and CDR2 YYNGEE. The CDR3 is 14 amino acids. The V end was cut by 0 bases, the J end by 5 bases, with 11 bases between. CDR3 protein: CASSVAGEGTEAFF. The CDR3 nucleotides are TGTGCCAGCAGCGTAGCTGGGGAGGGGACTGAAGCTTTCTTT. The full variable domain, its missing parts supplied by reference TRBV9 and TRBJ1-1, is DSGVTQTPKHLITATGQRVTLRCSPRSGDLSVYWYQQSLDQGLQFLIQYYNGEERAKGNILERFSAQQFPDLHSELNLSSLELGDSALYFCASSVAGEGTEAFFGQGTRLTVV.

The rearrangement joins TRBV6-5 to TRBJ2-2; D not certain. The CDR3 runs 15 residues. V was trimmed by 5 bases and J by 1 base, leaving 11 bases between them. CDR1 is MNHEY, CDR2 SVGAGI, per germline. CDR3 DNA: TGTGCCAGCAGTCAACGCCCAGAGAACACCGGGGAGCTGTTTTTT. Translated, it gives CASSQRPENTGELFF.

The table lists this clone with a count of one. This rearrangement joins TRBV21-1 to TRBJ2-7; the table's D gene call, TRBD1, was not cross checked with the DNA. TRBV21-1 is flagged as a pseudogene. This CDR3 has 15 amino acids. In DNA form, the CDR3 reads TGTGCCAGCAGCAAAGTCCTTGGGACATTAGGATGGCAGTACTTC. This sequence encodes CASSKVLGTLGWQYF.

CDR3 region: CASSGNRVANSPLHF. DNA for the CDR3: TGTGCCAGCAGCGGAAACAGGGTTGCCAATTCACCCCTCCACTTT. The rearrangement uses TRBV9 and TRBJ1-6; weak D call: TRBD1 (6 bases). V was pared by 3 bases and J by 7 bases, with 14 bases between. The CDR3 extends over 15 amino acids. In germline, CDR1 is SGDLS, CDR2 YYNGEE.